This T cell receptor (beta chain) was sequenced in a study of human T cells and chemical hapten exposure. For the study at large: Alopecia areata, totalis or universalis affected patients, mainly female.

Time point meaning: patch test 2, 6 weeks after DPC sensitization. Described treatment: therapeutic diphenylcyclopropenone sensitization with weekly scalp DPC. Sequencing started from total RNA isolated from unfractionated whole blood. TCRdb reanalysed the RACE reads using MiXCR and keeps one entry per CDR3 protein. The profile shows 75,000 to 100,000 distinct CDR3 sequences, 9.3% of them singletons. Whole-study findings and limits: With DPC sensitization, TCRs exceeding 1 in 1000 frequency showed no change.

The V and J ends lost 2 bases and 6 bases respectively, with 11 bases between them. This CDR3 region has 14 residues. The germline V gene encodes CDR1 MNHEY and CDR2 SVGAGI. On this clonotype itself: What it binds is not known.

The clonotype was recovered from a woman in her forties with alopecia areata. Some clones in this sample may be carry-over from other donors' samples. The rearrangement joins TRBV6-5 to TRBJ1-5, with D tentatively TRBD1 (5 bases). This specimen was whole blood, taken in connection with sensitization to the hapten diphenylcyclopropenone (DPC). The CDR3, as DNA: TGTGCCAGCAGTTACCTGGGGGGGGGTCAGCCCCAGCATTTT. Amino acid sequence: CASSYLGGGQPQHF.